The TCR beta chain under discussion was sequenced for a study of Graves' ophthalmopathy and Graves' hyperthyroidism. This clonotype has at least ten counts. Transcripts of RNA were the source for amplifying TCR beta CDR3 regions. The first-round RT-PCR employed HTBI primers together with the Qiagen OneStep RT-PCR kit. A multiplex PCR was then performed as the second round. TCRdb fed the multiplex PCR reads into MiXCR, producing one record per CDR3 protein. The profile shows over a million distinct CDR3 sequences, about 40% of them singletons. V lost 1 base and J lost 3; bases outside the gene matches: 5. There are 16 residues in the CDR3. Looked up from germline, CDR1 is SGHVS and CDR2 is FQNEAQ.

The receptor was derived from an adult man with Graves' hyperthyroidism. What was sequenced was peripheral blood or thyroid tissue (not recorded which). The chain recombines TRBV7-8 with TRBJ2-5, with 10 bases aligning to TRBD2. The CDR3 bases are TGTGCCAGCAGCTTAGGGCTAGCGGGAGTCGAAGAGACCCAGTACTTC. Its protein is CASSLGLAGVEETQYF.